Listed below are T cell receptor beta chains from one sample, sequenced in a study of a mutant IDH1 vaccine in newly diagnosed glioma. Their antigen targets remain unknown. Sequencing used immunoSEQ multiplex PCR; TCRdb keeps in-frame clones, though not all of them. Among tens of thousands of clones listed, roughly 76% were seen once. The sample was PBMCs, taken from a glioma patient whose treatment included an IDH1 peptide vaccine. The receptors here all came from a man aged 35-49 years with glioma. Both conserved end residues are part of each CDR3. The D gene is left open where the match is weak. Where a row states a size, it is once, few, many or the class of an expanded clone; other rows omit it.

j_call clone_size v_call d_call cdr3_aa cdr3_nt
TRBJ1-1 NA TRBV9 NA CASSIGGADTEAFF TGTGCCAGCAGCATCGGAGGGGCGGACACTGAAGCTTTCTTT
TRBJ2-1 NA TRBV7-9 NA CASSSTTGYNEQFF TGTGCCAGCAGCTCCACTACTGGATACAATGAGCAGTTCTTC
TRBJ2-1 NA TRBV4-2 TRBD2 CASSQDPAGGDNEQFF TGTGCCAGCAGCCAAGATCCAGCGGGGGGAGATAATGAGCAGTTCTTC
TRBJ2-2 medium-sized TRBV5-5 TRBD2 CASSRGASGRGTGELFF TGTGCCAGCAGCCGGGGGGCTAGCGGGAGAGGGACCGGGGAGCTGTTTTTT
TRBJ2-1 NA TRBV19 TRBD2 CASRASGGFSYNEQFF TGTGCCAGTAGGGCTAGCGGGGGGTTCTCCTACAATGAGCAGTTCTTC
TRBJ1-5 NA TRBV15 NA CATSRDGQPQHF TGTGCCACCAGCAGAGATGGTCAGCCCCAGCATTTT
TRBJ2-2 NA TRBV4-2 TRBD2 CASSPLAGDTGELFF TGTGCCAGCAGCCCACTAGCGGGAGACACCGGGGAGCTGTTTTTT
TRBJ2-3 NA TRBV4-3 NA CASSRGLQDTQYF TGCGCCAGCAGCCGGGGATTGCAAGATACGCAGTATTTT
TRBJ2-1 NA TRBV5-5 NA CASSLTGISGDEQFF TGTGCCAGCAGCTTGACAGGGATCAGCGGGGATGAGCAGTTCTTC
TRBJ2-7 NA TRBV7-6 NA CASSLQGGSNEQYF TGTGCCAGCAGCTTACAGGGAGGATCGAACGAGCAGTACTTC
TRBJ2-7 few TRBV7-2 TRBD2 CASSSSGVGPYEQYF TGTGCCAGCAGCTCTAGCGGGGTGGGTCCCTACGAGCAGTACTTC
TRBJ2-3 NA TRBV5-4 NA CASSLAALNTDTQYF TGTGCCAGCAGCTTGGCCGCACTAAACACAGATACGCAGTATTTT
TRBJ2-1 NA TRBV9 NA CASSVKVVNEQFF TGTGCCAGCAGCGTAAAGGTGGTCAATGAGCAGTTCTTC
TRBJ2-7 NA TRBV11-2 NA CASSFSMTYEQYF TGTGCCAGCAGTTTCAGTATGACCTACGAGCAGTACTTC
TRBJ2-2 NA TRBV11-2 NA CASSRYTGELFF TGTGCCAGCAGCCGGTACACCGGGGAGCTGTTTTTT
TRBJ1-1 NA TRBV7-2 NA CASSLDSLMNTEAFF TGTGCCAGCAGCTTAGACAGTCTCATGAACACTGAAGCTTTCTTT
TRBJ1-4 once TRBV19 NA CASSILGQEKLFF TGTGCCAGTAGTATCTTGGGCCAGGAAAAACTGTTTTTT
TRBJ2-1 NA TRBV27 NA CASSLKGGGYTSSYNEQFF TGTGCCAGCAGTTTAAAGGGGGGTGGGTACACAAGCTCCTACAATGAGCAGTTCTTC
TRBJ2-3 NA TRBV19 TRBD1 CASSLSGTGWQDTQYF TGTGCCAGTAGTTTGTCCGGGACAGGGTGGCAAGATACGCAGTATTTT
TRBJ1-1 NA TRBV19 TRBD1 CASSGRQGAIGTEAFF TGTGCCAGTAGTGGGCGACAGGGGGCTATTGGCACTGAAGCTTTCTTT
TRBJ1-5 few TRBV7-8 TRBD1 CASSEGFGQGNQPQHF TGTGCCAGCAGCGAGGGATTCGGACAGGGCAATCAGCCCCAGCATTTT
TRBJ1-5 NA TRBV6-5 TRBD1 CATRGVSNQPQHF TGTGCCACCAGGGGGGTTAGCAATCAGCCCCAGCATTTT
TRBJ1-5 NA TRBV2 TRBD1 CASSESRGVNQPQHF TGTGCCAGCAGTGAAAGCAGGGGGGTCAATCAGCCCCAGCATTTT
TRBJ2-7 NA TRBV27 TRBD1 CASSYPDRGHEQYF TGTGCCAGCAGTTACCCGGACAGGGGCCACGAGCAGTACTTC
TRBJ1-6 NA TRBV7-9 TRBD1 CASSLAGTAPLHF TGTGCCAGCAGCTTAGCGGGGACAGCACCCCTCCACTTT
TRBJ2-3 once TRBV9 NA CASSVYPGTRTDTQYF TGTGCCAGCAGCGTATATCCGGGAACAAGGACAGATACGCAGTATTTT
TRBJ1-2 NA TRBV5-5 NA CASSFEWSSYGYTF TGTGCCAGCAGCTTTGAGTGGAGTAGTTATGGCTACACCTTC
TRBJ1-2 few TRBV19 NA CASSIGPYGYTF TGTGCCAGTAGTATAGGCCCCTATGGCTACACCTTC
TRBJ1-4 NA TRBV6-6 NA CASRGTVGENEKLFF TGTGCCAGCAGGGGAACAGTGGGGGAAAATGAAAAACTGTTTTTT
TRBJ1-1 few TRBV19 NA CASSIYTEAFF TGTGCCAGTAGTATATACACTGAAGCTTTCTTT
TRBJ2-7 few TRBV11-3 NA CASSSPDTYEQYF TGTGCCAGCAGCTCCCCGGACACCTACGAGCAGTACTTC
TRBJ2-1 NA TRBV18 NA CASSPQSAKGNEQFF TGTGCCAGCTCACCTCAAAGCGCCAAGGGTAATGAGCAGTTCTTC
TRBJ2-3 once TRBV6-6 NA CASSYSGTTLDTQYF TGTGCCAGCAGTTACTCCGGAACAACCCTGGATACGCAGTATTTT
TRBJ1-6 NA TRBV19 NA CASSIGRGGSPLHF TGTGCCAGTAGTATTGGGCGGGGAGGCTCACCCCTCCACTTT
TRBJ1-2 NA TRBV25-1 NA CASKRVMGDGYTF TGTGCCAGCAAACGAGTGATGGGGGATGGCTACACCTTC
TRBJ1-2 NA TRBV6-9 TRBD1 CASSWDRGWGGYTF TGTGCCAGCAGCTGGGACAGGGGGTGGGGTGGCTACACCTTC
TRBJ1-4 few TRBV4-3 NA CASSQDMAGFTNEKLFF TGCGCCAGCAGCCAAGATATGGCGGGGTTCACTAATGAAAAACTGTTTTTT
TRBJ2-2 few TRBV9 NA CASSGPNRAGELFF TGTGCCAGCAGTGGGCCGAATAGGGCCGGGGAGCTGTTTTTT
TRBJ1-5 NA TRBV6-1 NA CASSVTDSNQPQHF TGTGCCAGCAGTGTTACAGATAGCAATCAGCCCCAGCATTTT
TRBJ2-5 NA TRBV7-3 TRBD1 CASSLRTGSLETQYF TGTGCCAGCAGCCTCCGGACAGGGAGCTTGGAGACCCAGTACTTC
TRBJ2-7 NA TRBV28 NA CASSSSGALTSYEQYF TGTGCCAGCAGTTCATCAGGGGCCTTAACTTCCTACGAGCAGTACTTC
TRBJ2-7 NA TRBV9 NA CASSVFSTVEQYF TGTGCCAGCAGCGTTTTCAGCACTGTCGAGCAGTACTTC
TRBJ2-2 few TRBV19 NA CASSPGSRNTGELFF TGTGCCAGTAGTCCAGGGTCTCGAAACACCGGGGAGCTGTTTTTT
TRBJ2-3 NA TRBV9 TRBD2 CASSVTSARTDTQYF TGTGCCAGCAGCGTGACTAGCGCACGCACAGATACGCAGTATTTT
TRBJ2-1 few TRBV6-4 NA CASSDGDLNEQFF TGTGCCAGCAGTGACGGGGACCTCAATGAGCAGTTCTTC
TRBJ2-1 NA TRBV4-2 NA CASSLYRVDEQFF TGTGCCAGCAGCCTTTATAGGGTAGATGAGCAGTTCTTC
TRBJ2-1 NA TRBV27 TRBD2 CASSLYLAEFHEQFF TGTGCCAGCAGTTTATATCTAGCGGAGTTTCACGAGCAGTTCTTC
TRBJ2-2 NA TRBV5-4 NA CASSLGQPLNTGELFF TGTGCCAGCAGCTTAGGACAGCCACTTAACACCGGGGAGCTGTTTTTT
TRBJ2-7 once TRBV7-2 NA CASSSRTGTCEQYF TGTGCCAGCAGCTCAAGGACGGGTACCTGCGAGCAGTACTTC
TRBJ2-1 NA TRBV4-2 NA CASSQGSRVTSYNEQFF TGTGCCAGCAGCCAAGGCAGTAGGGTGACGAGCTACAATGAGCAGTTCTTC
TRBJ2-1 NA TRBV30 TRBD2 CAWRGGLAGTEQFF TGTGCCTGGAGGGGGGGGCTAGCGGGAACTGAGCAGTTCTTC
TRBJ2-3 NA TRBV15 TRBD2 CATSRKGRSGAGGPSTDTQYF TGTGCCACCAGCAGGAAAGGGCGCAGTGGAGCGGGGGGGCCTAGCACAGATACGCAGTATTTT
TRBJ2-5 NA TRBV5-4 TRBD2 CASSPSGGIQETQYF TGTGCCAGCAGCCCTAGCGGGGGGATCCAAGAGACCCAGTACTTC
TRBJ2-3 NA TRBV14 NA CASSLGGRPDTQYF TGTGCCAGCAGCCTGGGGGGGCGCCCAGATACGCAGTATTTT
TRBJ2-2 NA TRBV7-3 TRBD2 CASSSEPRTSGNTGELFF TGTGCCAGCAGCTCCGAACCCCGGACTAGCGGGAACACCGGGGAGCTGTTTTTT
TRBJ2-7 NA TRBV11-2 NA CASSLAVPFYEQYF TGTGCCAGCAGCTTAGCGGTCCCCTTCTACGAGCAGTACTTC
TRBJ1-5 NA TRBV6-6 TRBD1 CASSTGQGGQPQHF TGTGCCAGCAGTACCGGACAGGGGGGTCAGCCCCAGCATTTT
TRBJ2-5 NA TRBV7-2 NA CASNGANEETQYF TGTGCCAGCAACGGCGCCAACGAAGAGACCCAGTACTTC
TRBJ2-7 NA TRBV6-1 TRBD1 CASTAGTVSYEQYF TGTGCCAGCACCGCCGGGACAGTATCCTACGAGCAGTACTTC